A selection of T cell receptor beta chains follows, all from one sample in a study of quantifying T cell responses using KT2 cells. Each CDR3 protein is one row after TCRdb ran MiXCR on the UMI-ligation and nested PCR reads. Of tens of thousands of distinct CDR3 sequences listed, about 7.3% are singletons. Sequencing was carried out using PBMCs spiked with cells of the T cell clone KT2. The receptor source for this set is a human donor. The CDR3 runs from the conserved cysteine through the conserved F or W. Fields, in order: D gene, J gene, clone size, V gene, CDR3 DNA, CDR3 protein. D genes are given only for firm matches. Size is omitted from some rows. Given values are once, few, many or a class for expanded clones.

NA	TRBJ2-5	many	TRBV6-5	TGTGCCAGCAGTTCCGGAGAGACCCAGTACTTC	CASSSGETQYF
TRBD2	TRBJ2-1	many	TRBV12-3/TRBV12-4	TGTGCCAGCACCCTGAGGGGAGGGGACAATGAGCAGTTCTTC	CASTLRGGDNEQFF
NA	TRBJ1-1	many	TRBV7-8	TGTGCCAGCAGCCCTGACCCGAGCACTGAAGCTTTCTTT	CASSPDPSTEAFF
TRBD2	TRBJ2-5	NA	TRBV4-1	TGCGCCAGCAGCCAAGCTTTCTTAGCGGGGGGGACTGAGGAGACCCAGTACTTC	CASSQAFLAGGTEETQYF
TRBD1	TRBJ2-5	many	TRBV28	TGTGCCAGCAGTTTATGGGGGACAGGGGTACAGACCCAGTACTTC	CASSLWGTGVQTQYF
TRBD1	TRBJ1-4	few	TRBV5-1	TGCGCCAGCAGCCCTCCGGGACAGTTTAATGAAAAACTGTTTTTT	CASSPPGQFNEKLFF
TRBD2	TRBJ2-7	NA	TRBV5-1	TGCGCCAGCAGCCAAGGGGCGGGAGGGCCGTTCTCTGGGGAGCAGTACTTC	CASSQGAGGPFSGEQYF
TRBD2	TRBJ2-7	few	TRBV5-1	TGCGCCAGCAGCCCACTAGCGGGGAGGAACTACGAGCAGTACTTC	CASSPLAGRNYEQYF
NA	TRBJ1-1	many	TRBV6-5	TGTGCCAGCAGTTACTCGCGAAGTGAAGCTTTCTTT	CASSYSRSEAFF
TRBD1	TRBJ2-3	many	TRBV7-3	TGTGCCAGCAGCCCTGGACAGGTTTCGCCGTATTTT	CASSPGQVSPYF
TRBD2	TRBJ2-5	many	TRBV12-3/TRBV12-4	TGTGCCAGCAGTTTCCTAGCGGGGGGGTTGGGGACCCAGTACTTC	CASSFLAGGLGTQYF
TRBD2	TRBJ2-3	NA	TRBV5-4	TGTGCCAGCAGCTTGGGTCCGCGGGAGGGCCAAGATACGCAGTATTTT	CASSLGPREGQDTQYF
TRBD2	TRBJ2-1	few	TRBV29-1	TGCAGCGTCGCGAGACTAGCGGGGGGGAACAATGAGCAGTTCTTC	CSVARLAGGNNEQFF
NA	TRBJ1-4	many	TRBV29-1	TGCAGCGTAACAACAGGGTATAATGAAAAACTGTTTTTT	CSVTTGYNEKLFF
NA	TRBJ2-7	few	TRBV20-1	TGCAGTGCTAGAGCGGTAGATCCCAGGGGTTACGAGCAGTACTTC	CSARAVDPRGYEQYF
NA	TRBJ2-3	many	TRBV6-6	TGTGCCAGCAGTCTCAGGGCGAACACAGATACGCAGTATTTT	CASSLRANTDTQYF
NA	TRBJ2-3	NA	TRBV12-3/TRBV12-4	TGTGCCAGCAGCTCCCAGCAGGATACGCAGTATTTT	CASSSQQDTQYF
NA	TRBJ2-1	NA	TRBV10-2	TGCGCCAGTCAGGGCATCGGTGAGCAGTTCTTC	CASQGIGEQFF
TRBD1	TRBJ2-1	many	TRBV11-2	TGTGCCAGCAGCATCACGACAGGGGGGAATGAGCAGTTCTTC	CASSITTGGNEQFF
TRBD1	TRBJ1-1	few	TRBV20-1	TGCAGTGCCATAGGCGGGACAGTGAACACTGAAGCTTTCTTT	CSAIGGTVNTEAFF
NA	TRBJ1-2	many	TRBV5-1	TGCGCCAGCAAGGGTGAACCGGGGACCAACTATGGCTACACCTTC	CASKGEPGTNYGYTF
NA	TRBJ1-1	NA	TRBV21-1	TGTGCCAGCAGCAAAGGCCCAAACAGGGGGCTGGGGACTGAAGCTTTCTTT	CASSKGPNRGLGTEAFF
NA	TRBJ1-6	NA	TRBV9	TGTGCCAGCAGCGTATCCGTGAATAATTCACCCCTCCACTTT	CASSVSVNNSPLHF
NA	TRBJ2-1	few	TRBV28	TGTGCCAGCACCACGGAGGGTGAGCAGTTCTTC	CASTTEGEQFF
NA	TRBJ1-5	many	TRBV27	TGTGCCAGCAGTCCGATTGTGGCAGGCGGTCAGCCCCAGCATTTT	CASSPIVAGGQPQHF
TRBD1	TRBJ1-1	many	TRBV4-2	TGTGCCAGCAGCCAAAACCCCCAGGGGGCGGCGGATGAAGCTTTCTTT	CASSQNPQGAADEAFF
NA	TRBJ2-3	NA	TRBV2	TGTGCCAGGTCGTCGGATTCCAGCACAGATACGCAGTATTTT	CARSSDSSTDTQYF
NA	TRBJ1-2	NA	TRBV6-5	TGTGCCAGCAGTTACCTAGGCCTGGACTATGGCTACACCTTC	CASSYLGLDYGYTF
TRBD2	TRBJ2-2	few	TRBV6-4	TGTGCCAGCTCGATAGCGGGAGGGAACACCGGGGAGCTGTTTTTT	CASSIAGGNTGELFF
NA	TRBJ2-1	NA	TRBV3-1	TGTGCCAGCAGCCAAGCTTACCTGAGCTCCTACAATGAGCAGTTCTTC	CASSQAYLSSYNEQFF
TRBD1	TRBJ1-5	many	TRBV7-8	TGTGCCAGCAGCCGGGACAGACGGGGCCAGCCCCAGCATTTT	CASSRDRRGQPQHF
NA	TRBJ2-7	many	TRBV27	TGTGCCAGCAGTTACACACCACCCTACGAGCAGTACTTC	CASSYTPPYEQYF
TRBD1	TRBJ1-2	NA	TRBV12-3/TRBV12-4	TGTGCCAGCAGTTCCTCAGGGGGCGCAAGCGGCTACACCTTC	CASSSSGGASGYTF
TRBD2	TRBJ2-5	many	TRBV12-3/TRBV12-4	TGTGCCAGCAGTTTGAGTACTAGCGGTAAAGAGACCCAGTACTTC	CASSLSTSGKETQYF
TRBD2	TRBJ2-5	NA	TRBV15	TGTGCCACCAGCAGACGGGGACTAGGGGAAGAGACCCAGTACTTC	CATSRRGLGEETQYF
TRBD1	TRBJ1-4	NA	TRBV2	TGTGCCAGCAGAGACGGGACAGGGAGGACTAATGAAAAACTGTTTTTT	CASRDGTGRTNEKLFF
TRBD2	TRBJ2-1	NA	TRBV20-1	TGCAGTGCCGGCGCAAACCCTCTAGCGGGAGTCTCCTACAATGAGCAGTTCTTC	CSAGANPLAGVSYNEQFF
TRBD1	TRBJ1-5	many	TRBV12-3/TRBV12-4	TGTGCCAGCAATCAGGGGGGAGGTCAGCCCCAGCATTTT	CASNQGGGQPQHF
TRBD2	TRBJ2-7	many	TRBV10-3	TGTGCCATCAGAGCGGGAGGAAGTATGGCCTACGAGCAGTACTTC	CAIRAGGSMAYEQYF
NA	TRBJ1-1	NA	TRBV5-1	TGCGCCAGCAGCATCCGACAGGACCACAACACTGAAGCTTTCTTT	CASSIRQDHNTEAFF
TRBD2	TRBJ2-7	many	TRBV4-2	TGTGCCAGCAGCCCTCAGCGGGAGGCCCTCCACGAGCAGTACTTC	CASSPQREALHEQYF
NA	TRBJ2-1	NA	TRBV11-3	TGTGCCAGCAGCTTAGAGAGTGGGGGGAGGCAGTTCTTC	CASSLESGGRQFF
NA	TRBJ1-1	many	TRBV29-1	TGCAGCGTTGCTCAGGGATGGAGCACTGAAGCTTTCTTT	CSVAQGWSTEAFF
TRBD1	TRBJ2-3	NA	TRBV5-4	TGTGCCAGCAGCTTGCGGGACAGGGAATATGATACGCAGTATTTT	CASSLRDREYDTQYF
NA	TRBJ2-5	many	TRBV25-1	TGTGCCAGCAGTGACAGGGGTTCAACCCAGTACTTC	CASSDRGSTQYF
TRBD2	TRBJ2-3	few	TRBV10-3	TGTGCCATCAGTGAGTCGACGGGACTAGCGGGAGATACGCAGTATTTT	CAISESTGLAGDTQYF
NA	TRBJ2-5	once	TRBV5-4	TGTGCCAGCAGCTTGAGCGGGTCGGTGGTAGAGACCCAGTACTTC	CASSLSGSVVETQYF
NA	TRBJ2-1	many	TRBV4-2	TGTGCCAGCAGCCAAGGGGGAGGATCCTACAATGAGCAGTTCTTC	CASSQGGGSYNEQFF
NA	TRBJ1-1	many	TRBV24-1	TGTGCCACCAGCCCTCTGGGAGGGAGGGGCGGACGTACTGAAGCTTTCTTT	CATSPLGGRGGRTEAFF
NA	TRBJ1-1	NA	TRBV5-5	TGTGCCAGCAGCGCTACAGGGAGAATTAACACTGAAGCTTTCTTT	CASSATGRINTEAFF
TRBD1	TRBJ1-6	NA	TRBV12-3/TRBV12-4	TGTGCCAGCAGTATACTGGACAGGATGGGGTATAATTCACCCCTCCACTTT	CASSILDRMGYNSPLHF
NA	TRBJ2-1	few	TRBV12-2	TGTGCAAGTCGCTTAGGGGGTAGCGCCGTTTACAATGAGCAGTTCTTC	CASRLGGSAVYNEQFF
NA	TRBJ1-1	few	TRBV29-1	TGCAGCGATACCCAGCAGGGGAGGACTGAAGCTTTCTTT	CSDTQQGRTEAFF
NA	TRBJ2-3	many	TRBV5-6	TGTGCCAGCAGCCCGGACCGCGATGGAGGCACAGATACGCAGTATTTT	CASSPDRDGGTDTQYF
TRBD2	TRBJ2-1	many	TRBV6-1	TGTGCCAGCAGTGTCGCCACTAGCGGGGTGGATGAGCAGTTCTTC	CASSVATSGVDEQFF